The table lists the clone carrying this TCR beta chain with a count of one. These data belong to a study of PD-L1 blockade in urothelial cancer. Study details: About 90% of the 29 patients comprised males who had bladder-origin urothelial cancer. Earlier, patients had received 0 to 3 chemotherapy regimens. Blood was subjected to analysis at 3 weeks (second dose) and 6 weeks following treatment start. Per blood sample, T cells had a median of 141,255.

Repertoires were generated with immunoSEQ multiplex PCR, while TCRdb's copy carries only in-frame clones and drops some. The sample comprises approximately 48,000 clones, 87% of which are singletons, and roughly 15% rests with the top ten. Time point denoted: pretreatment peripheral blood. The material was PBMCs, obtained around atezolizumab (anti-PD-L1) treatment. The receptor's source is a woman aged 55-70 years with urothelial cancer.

The CDR3 loop reads CASSFEGVNTDTQYF. The CDR3 nucleotides are TGCGCCAGCAGCTTTGAGGGGGTAAACACAGATACGCAGTATTTT. V and J are TRBV5-1 and TRBJ2-3; D is possibly TRBD1 (6 bases). Germline loops: CDR1 SGHRS, CDR2 YFSETQ. V dropped 2 bases and J dropped 2 bases, with 12 bases sitting between them. The CDR3 has 15 residues.